These T cell receptor beta chains were read from a single sample in a study of shared clonotypes between healthy human individuals. Clones were read by immunoSEQ multiplex PCR, and TCRdb kept only the in-frame ones, dropping some. The table has more than 2 million clones, about 94% seen once. What was sequenced was naive CD8+ T cells sorted from blood. All receptors come from a young man in good health. Each CDR3 is given with its conserved first and last residue. A D gene is named only where the DNA matches it firmly. Size values are once, few and many counts, or a class for expanded clones, and some rows have none.

TGTGCCAGCAGCCCCTCGGGGCCCCACGAGCAGTACTTC CASSPSGPHEQYF - TRBV7-9 - TRBJ2-7
TGTGCCAGCAGCCGCGGGATCTACGAGCAGTACTTC CASSRGIYEQYF - TRBV7-9 - TRBJ2-7
TGTGCCAGCAGTGATTGGGTGTTGGGCTATGGCTACACCTTC CASSDWVLGYGYTF - TRBV2 - TRBJ1-2
TGTGCCAGCAGCTCAGGGGGGACTGGATGGGATGAGCAGTTCTTC CASSSGGTGWDEQFF - TRBV7-8 - TRBJ2-1
TGTGCTAGTGGTTTGGTACGAAGGGCCACCACAGATACGCAGTATTTT CASGLVRRATTDTQYF - TRBV12-5 - TRBJ2-3
TGCGCCAGCAGCAACAGGGATAGCACAGATACGCAGTATTTT CASSNRDSTDTQYF - TRBV5-1 - TRBJ2-3
TGTGCCAGCAGCCAGCGGGCCGCTTGGGACTATAATTCACCCCTCCACTTT CASSQRAAWDYNSPLHF - TRBV7-8 - TRBJ1-6
TGTGCCAGAAGCTTGGGTCCAGGGGAGACCCAGTACTTC CARSLGPGETQYF - TRBV5-3 - TRBJ2-5
TGTGCCAGCAGCCGAAGGACTAGCGGGACCCTCAATGAGCAGTTCTTC CASSRRTSGTLNEQFF TRBD2 TRBV14 - TRBJ2-1
TGTGCCAGCAGCTTGGAGCCTAGCGGGGTCAACGAGCAGTACTTC CASSLEPSGVNEQYF TRBD2 TRBV5-6 - TRBJ2-7
TGTGCCACCAGCGCCGGGACTAGCGGGTTTAGAGACGAGCAGTACTTC CATSAGTSGFRDEQYF TRBD2 TRBV15 - TRBJ2-7
TGCGCCAGCAGCCAAGATCGAGGCGGGGCCTACAATGAGCAGTTCTTC CASSQDRGGAYNEQFF - TRBV4-3 - TRBJ2-1
TGTGCCAGCAGTGAAGGGACAGGGGGCGGTCTATTGTTTGGCTACACCTTC CASSEGTGGGLLFGYTF TRBD1 TRBV2 - TRBJ1-2
TGTGCCAGCAGCGACAGGGAGGGGAACTATGGCTACACCTTC CASSDREGNYGYTF TRBD1 TRBV7-9 - TRBJ1-2
TGTGCCAGCAGCCGGTTACAGGGGGCAGAGGATGGCTACACCTTC CASSRLQGAEDGYTF TRBD1 TRBV6-6 once TRBJ1-2
TGCGCCAGCAGCCAGCTCGGCGGGGAGCAGTACTTC CASSQLGGEQYF - TRBV4-3 - TRBJ2-7
TGCGCCAGCAGCTACCTCCGGGACACCGTCCGAGATGAGCAGTTCTTC CASSYLRDTVRDEQFF - TRBV5-1 - TRBJ2-1
TGTGCCAGCAGCTCGGGACAGGGCCAAGAGACCCAGTACTTC CASSSGQGQETQYF TRBD1 TRBV11-2 - TRBJ2-5